Reported below is one T cell receptor (beta chain). CDR3 length: 15 amino acids. Generated by immunoSEQ multiplex PCR, the TCRdb table keeps only in-frame clones and is missing some. The sample yields about 110,000 clones, more than 80% seen once. The sample belongs to a study of T cell changes during pregnancy in multiple sclerosis. The source material was peripheral blood, sampled before pregnancy. The genes are TRBV21-1 and TRBJ2-2; the table gives TRBD2 as D, unverified against the DNA. TRBV21-1 is a known pseudogene. The TCR comes from a female donor with multiple sclerosis, enrolled in a pregnancy study. The CDR3, as DNA: TGTGCCAGCAACAGTAGCGTCCCGAACACCGGGGAGCTGTTTTTT. Its translation: CASNSSVPNTGELFF.